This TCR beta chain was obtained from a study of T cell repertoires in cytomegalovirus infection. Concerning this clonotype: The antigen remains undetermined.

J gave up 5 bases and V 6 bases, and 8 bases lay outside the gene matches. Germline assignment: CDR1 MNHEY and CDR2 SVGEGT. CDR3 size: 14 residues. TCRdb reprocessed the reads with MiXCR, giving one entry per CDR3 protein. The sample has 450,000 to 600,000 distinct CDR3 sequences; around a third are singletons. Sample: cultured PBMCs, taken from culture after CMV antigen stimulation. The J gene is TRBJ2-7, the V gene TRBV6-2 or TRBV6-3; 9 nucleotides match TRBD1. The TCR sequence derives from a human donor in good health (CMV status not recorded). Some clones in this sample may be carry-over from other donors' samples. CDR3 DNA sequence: TGTGCCAGCAGACAGCCGGGACAGGGTGACGAGCAGTACTTC. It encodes CASRQPGQGDEQYF.